This T cell receptor beta chain derives from a study of regulatory T cells in long-lasting Graves disease. Assembly of TCR beta libraries relied on iRepertoire HTBI primers together with Arm-PCR of CDR3 regions. TCRdb re-called the multiplex PCR reads with MiXCR, one entry per CDR3 protein. The table records a few hundred thousand distinct CDR3 sequences, approximately 13% of them present only once. The time point here: newly diagnosed GD, antithyroid drugs for less than 3 months. PBMC RNA was the source of the TCR library. The ends were cut back, 2 bases at V and 0 bases at J, with 9 bases in the middle. This CDR3 has 14 amino acids. Germline CDR1 SQVTM, CDR2 ANQGSEA. This sample also belongs to another study, concerning T cells in Graves' hyperthyroidism and ophthalmopathy.

The TCR sequence derives from a man aged 25-45 years with Graves disease. The J gene is TRBJ2-3, the V gene TRBV29-1, with D unresolved. This sample comprised peripheral blood mononuclear cells (PBMCs), obtained at new diagnosis, from a patient treated with antithyroid drugs. CDR3 sequence reads: CSVERGSSTDTQYF. In DNA, the CDR3 is TGCAGCGTTGAAAGAGGCAGTAGCACAGATACGCAGTATTTT.